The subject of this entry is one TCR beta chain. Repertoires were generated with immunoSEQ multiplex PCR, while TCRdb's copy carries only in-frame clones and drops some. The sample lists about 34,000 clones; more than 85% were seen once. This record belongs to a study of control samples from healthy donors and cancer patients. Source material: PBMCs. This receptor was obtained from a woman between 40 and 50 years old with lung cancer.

In DNA form, the CDR3 reads TGTGCCAGCAGTCTAGGGGTAACCGGGGAGCTGTTTTTT. Amino acid sequence: CASSLGVTGELFF. The rearrangement uses TRBV27 and TRBJ2-2, with a tentative D call TRBD1 (5 bases). V was shortened by 5 bases and J by 5 bases, with 9 bases between the two germline ends. Germline V CDR1 and CDR2: MNHEY, SMNVEV (reference sequence). This CDR3 spans 13 amino acids.